Below, 23 T cell receptor beta chains from the same sample are listed, as sequenced in a study of blood T cell repertoires in COVID-19. The method was immunoSEQ multiplex PCR; TCRdb's version includes in-frame clones alone and lacks a portion of them. The sample has 80,000 to 95,000 clones, around 80% seen once. Sequencing was done on a sample of peripheral blood. The receptors come from a woman older than 75 with active or convalescent COVID-19.

This clone was seen a handful of times. The rearrangement uses TRBV12-5 and TRBJ1-5; maybe TRBD1 (6 bases). Germline V gene data show CDR1 as LGHNT and CDR2 as FRNRAP. The CDR3 runs 18 residues. The ends were cut back, 3 bases at V and 0 bases at J, with 18 bases in the middle. CDR3 bases: TGTGCTAGTGGTTTCCCCGGGGGGCTTTTTTATAGCAATCAGCCCCAGCATTTT. It codes for CASGFPGGLFYSNQPQHF. Full variable domain (rest looked up from reference TRBV12-5 and TRBJ1-5): DARVTQTPRHKVTEMGQEVTMRCQPILGHNTVFWYRQTMMQGLELLAYFRNRAPLDDSGMPKDRFSAEMPDATLATLKIQPSEPRDSAVYFCASGFPGGLFYSNQPQHFGDGTRLSIL.

DNA of the CDR3: TGTGCCAGAAGACGGGCCCAGGGGGTTCAGCCCCAGCATTTT. Its protein product is CARRRAQGVQPQHF. The chain combines TRBV5-3 with TRBJ1-5; 7 nucleotides agree with TRBD1. TRBV5-3 qualifies as an ORF whose function is uncertain. With 5 bases clipped from V and 6 bases from J, the junction kept 8 bases outside the gene matches. CDR3 length equals 14 residues.

This clone was recorded once. The V gene is TRBV19, the J gene TRBJ1-1; D is ambiguous. This CDR3 has 14 residues. V was clipped by 3 bases and J by 1 base, with 9 bases between them. Germline V gene lookup returns CDR1 LNHDA and CDR2 SQIVND (reference sequence). The CDR3 sequence is CASSIGVGNTEAFF. CDR3 bases: TGTGCCAGTAGTATCGGGGTAGGGAACACTGAAGCTTTCTTT.

The rearrangement joins TRBV6-5 to TRBJ2-7; TRBD1 matches 8 bases. The CDR3 length is 14 residues. The V gene's germline CDR1 is MNHEY and CDR2 SVGAGI. Germline trimming cut 7 bases from V and 3 bases from J; bases unmatched to any gene: 8. The CDR3 DNA reads as TGTGCCAGCACCCTAAGGACAGGGATCTACGAGCAGTACTTC. Protein: CASTLRTGIYEQYF.

The chain uses TRBV12-3 or TRBV12-4 and TRBJ1-4; D not certain. This CDR3 contains 13 residues. V was shortened by 1 base and J by 6 bases, with 6 bases between the two germline ends. CDR3 coding DNA: TGTGCCAGCAGTTTAGACAGAGATGAAAAACTGTTTTTT. Encoded protein: CASSLDRDEKLFF.

The chain has TRBV15 and TRBJ1-1; the D is unclear. Germline CDR1 reads LNHNV; CDR2 reads YYDKDF (reference sequence). This CDR3 is 14 amino acids long. Trimming took 0 bases from V and 5 from J, leaving 10 bases between them. CDR3 loop: CATSRDHGLTEAFF. The CDR3, as DNA: TGTGCCACCAGCAGAGATCACGGTTTGACTGAAGCTTTCTTT. Supplemented by reference TRBV15 and TRBJ1-1, the full variable domain reads DAMVIQNPRYQVTQFGKPVTLSCSQTLNHNVMYWYQQKSSQAPKLLFHYYDKDFNNEADTPDNFQSRRPNTSFCFLDIRSPGLGDTAMYLCATSRDHGLTEAFFGQGTRLTVV.

The gene calls are TRBV6-6 and TRBJ2-7, with D possibly being TRBD1 (6 bases). This CDR3 comprises 14 residues. The V gene's germline CDR1 is MNHNY and CDR2 SVGAGI (reference sequence). Trimming pared 5 bases from V and 3 bases from J, leaving 14 bases between. CDR3 DNA: TGTGCCAGCAGTGCCAAGTTGGACAGCTACGAGCAGTACTTC. Amino acids: CASSAKLDSYEQYF.

V and J are TRBV10-2 and TRBJ2-3; 11 nucleotides line up with TRBD2. There are 15 residues in the CDR3. The ends lost 4 bases at V and 5 bases at J; junction bases unmatched: 5. CDR1 WSHSY and CDR2 SAAADI come from the germline V gene. The CDR3 coding sequence is TGCGCCAGCAGTGTTGGAACTAGCGGGGGAGATACGCAGTATTTT. Its protein product is CASSVGTSGGDTQYF.

The rearrangement links TRBV5-6 to TRBJ2-7; no clear D gene. Germline values: CDR1 SGHDT, CDR2 YYEEEE. The V end was cut by 0 bases, the J end by 5 bases, with 15 bases between. The CDR3 extends over 15 amino acids. CDR3 in DNA: TGTGCCAGCAGCTTGGCGGCAGGCTTTAGGAACGAGCAGTACTTC. Amino acids: CASSLAAGFRNEQYF. Complete variable domain (other parts from reference TRBV5-6 and TRBJ2-7): DAGVTQSPTHLIKTRGQQVTLRCSPKSGHDTVSWYQQALGQGPQFIFQYYEEEERQRGNFPDRFSGHQFPNYSSELNVNALLLGDSALYLCASSLAAGFRNEQYFGPGTRLTVT.

The chain combines TRBV5-6 with TRBJ2-7, with a weak D call TRBD1 (6 bases). CDR1 is SGHDT, CDR2 YYEEEE, per germline. Trimming took 2 bases from V and 3 from J, leaving 15 bases between them. This CDR3 region has 15 residues. The CDR3 reads CASSFELGGGYEQYF. CDR3 DNA sequence: TGTGCCAGCAGCTTCGAGCTAGGGGGTGGCTACGAGCAGTACTTC.

The chain employs TRBV29-1 and TRBJ1-1; D might be TRBD1 (5 bases). The germline CDR1 and CDR2 sequences are SQVTM and ANQGSEA. V was cut by 4 bases and J by 9 bases, with 12 bases left in between. CDR3 length: 11 residues. As DNA, the CDR3 is TGCAGCGTTGTCGGGACTGGAAAAGCTTTCTTT. Its protein is CSVVGTGKAFF.

V is TRBV5-1 and J is TRBJ1-1, with 9 bases identical to TRBD1. V shed 3 bases and J 7 bases; nucleotides not matched to a gene: 7. The CDR3 has 14 residues. CDR1 SGHRS and CDR2 YFSETQ come from the germline V gene. CDR3: CASSSRTGVLEAFF. DNA of the CDR3: TGCGCCAGCAGCTCCCGGACAGGGGTGCTTGAAGCTTTCTTT. Full variable domain (rest looked up from reference TRBV5-1 and TRBJ1-1): KAGVTQTPRYLIKTRGQQVTLSCSPISGHRSVSWYQQTPGQGLQFLFEYFSETQRNKGNFPGRFSGRQFSNSRSEMNVSTLELGDSALYLCASSSRTGVLEAFFGQGTRLTVV.

This clone has just a few counts. This chain uses TRBV6-6 with TRBJ2-7, with TRBD1 matching over 9 bases. The CDR3 covers 14 residues. Germline values: CDR1 MNHNY, CDR2 SVGAGI (reference sequence). V was pared by 5 bases and J by 2 bases, with 4 bases of the junction left unmatched. The CDR3 nucleotides read TGTGCCAGCAGTCTGGGACAGGGTGCCTACGAGCAGTACTTC. Translated, it gives CASSLGQGAYEQYF.

The sample holds one count of this clone. The CDR3 sequence: CASTGNYGYTF. The CDR3 DNA is TGCGCCAGTACAGGGAACTATGGCTACACCTTC. This sequence joins TRBV10-2 and TRBJ1-2; perhaps TRBD1 as D (6 bases). Germline V gene data show CDR1 as WSHSY and CDR2 as SAAADI. The CDR3 covers 11 residues. The V and J ends lost 9 bases and 2 bases respectively, with 7 bases between them.

The chain carries TRBV19 and TRBJ2-2, with a weak D call TRBD2 (5 bases). This CDR3 has 15 amino acids. The V end was cut by 3 bases, the J end by 0 bases, with 8 bases between. The V gene's germline CDR1 is LNHDA and CDR2 SQIVND (reference sequence). CDR3 nucleotides: TGTGCCAGTAGTATCTCCGGGGCGAACACCGGGGAGCTGTTTTTT. Protein: CASSISGANTGELFF.

This chain joins TRBV7-3 and TRBJ2-1, with 8 bases aligning to TRBD1. The CDR3 extends over 15 amino acids. The J segment lost 9 bases and the V segment lost 4 bases, leaving 11 bases of the junction unmatched. Germline V CDR1 and CDR2: SGHTA, FQGTGA. This CDR3 reads CASSSTGTGYGEQFF. The CDR3, as DNA: TGTGCCAGCAGCTCAACCGGGACAGGCTACGGTGAGCAGTTCTTC. Complete variable domain (other parts from reference TRBV7-3 and TRBJ2-1): GAGVSQTPSNKVTEKGKYVELRCDPISGHTALYWYRQSLGQGPEFLIYFQGTGAADDSGLPNDRFFAVRPEGSVSTLKIQRTERGDSAVYLCASSSTGTGYGEQFFGPGTRLTVL.

The chain combines TRBV7-2 with TRBJ1-1; D gene uncertain. The CDR3 loop spans 16 amino acids. Deletions cut 8 bases from V and 0 bases from J, with 19 bases between. The germline V gene encodes CDR1 SGHTA and CDR2 FQGNSA. CDR3 residues: CASSPRERIMNTEAFF. The CDR3 DNA reads TGTGCCAGCTCACCCCGAGAGCGAATCATGAACACTGAAGCTTTCTTT.

This clone has more than one count but fewer than ten. V gene TRBV5-5 combines with J gene TRBJ1-4, with 7 positions matching TRBD1. The CDR3 has 13 amino acids. V dropped 1 base and J dropped 7; count of bases not matched to a gene: 1. Germline V lookup: CDR1 SGHKS, CDR2 YYEKEE (reference sequence). CDR3 coding DNA: TGTGCCAGCAGCTTGTGGACAGGTGAAAAACTGTTTTTT. Protein: CASSLWTGEKLFF.

This sequence joins TRBV4-1 and TRBJ1-1; D gene ambiguous. The CDR3 consists of 12 residues. Trimming pared 3 bases from V and 11 bases from J, leaving 13 bases between. Germline CDR1 and CDR2: MGHRA and YSYEKL. For the CDR3, the DNA is TGCGCCAGCAGCCACCTCTATGGTGAGGCTTTCTTT. It translates to CASSHLYGEAFF.

This clone has a handful of counts. The V and J genes are TRBV5-1 and TRBJ1-2; 7 nucleotides align to TRBD1. Germline-derived CDR1 and CDR2 are SGHRS and YFSETQ. The CDR3 is 14 residues long. V trimming: 1 base; J trimming: 2 bases; junction bases outside the gene matches: 2. The CDR3 is CASSLSRGNYGYTF. The CDR3 nucleotides read TGCGCCAGCAGCTTGAGCAGGGGGAACTATGGCTACACCTTC.

The V call is TRBV27, the J call TRBJ2-2; 8 bases map to TRBD1. Germline V gene data show CDR1 as MNHEY and CDR2 as SMNVEV (reference sequence). Trimming took 7 bases from V and 7 from J; bases not matched to a gene: 11. The CDR3 consists of 15 residues. The CDR3 region is CASIGQGAKDGELFF. The CDR3 DNA reads as TGTGCCAGCATCGGGCAGGGGGCAAAGGACGGGGAGCTGTTTTTT.

This chain connects TRBV14 to TRBJ1-3; no definite D call. The CDR3 runs 16 residues. Trimming shortened V by 3 bases and J by 0 bases, and 12 bases separated the two germline ends. CDR1 and CDR2 (germline): SGHDN, FVKESK. CDR3 residues: CASSHLQPTSGNTIYF. DNA for the CDR3: TGTGCCAGCAGCCATTTACAGCCGACCTCTGGAAACACCATATATTTT.

The gene calls are TRBV5-1 and TRBJ2-3, with TRBD2 identical over 12 bases. The V gene end was trimmed by 4 bases and the J gene end by 4 bases; junction bases not matched to a gene: 4. Germline V gene sequence: CDR1 SGHRS, CDR2 YFSETQ. The CDR3 consists of 15 residues. DNA of the CDR3: TGCGCCAGCAGCGCACTAGCGGGGGGTTCAGATACGCAGTATTTT. This encodes CASSALAGGSDTQYF.